This TCR beta chain was sequenced during a study of CD8+CD57+ T cells in acquired aplastic anemia. V lost 0 bases and J 6 bases, leaving 15 bases between the germline ends. Germline V CDR1 and CDR2: SGHRS, YFSETQ. CDR3 length equals 15 residues. A remark on this clonotype: Its antigen is undetermined.

Template material for TCR beta VDJ and CDR3 profiling consisted of genomic DNA. TCRdb re-analysed the reads in MiXCR, keeping a single row per CDR3 protein. The sample has around 200,000 distinct CDR3 sequences; about half are singletons. Study-wide results and limits: Patients and controls were found to share twenty-nine CD8+ CDR3 sequences.

The source of this sequence is a human donor in good health, serving as a control. This chain uses TRBV5-1 with TRBJ1-2; maybe TRBD1 (5 bases). Sequences were obtained from sorted CD4+, CD8+, or CD8+CD57+ T cells (not recorded which) from PBMCs. CDR3 in amino acids: CASSLGRGGTNGYTF. The CDR3 nucleotides read TGCGCCAGCAGCTTGGGACGGGGGGGAACCAATGGCTACACCTTC.